This TCR beta chain comes out of a study of control samples from healthy donors and cancer patients. Clones were read by immunoSEQ multiplex PCR, and TCRdb kept only the in-frame ones, dropping some. The sample shows some 120,000 clones, around 93% of them seen only once. With 9 bases removed from V and 3 bases from J, the gap between germline ends came to 9 bases. The CDR3 loop spans 11 amino acids. The V gene's germline CDR1 is SGHDN and CDR2 FVKESK. The J gene is TRBJ2-7, the V gene TRBV14, with a possible D match to TRBD2 (5 bases). The TCR comes from a young man in good health. Material for sequencing was blood. The CDR3 region is CASGDYYEQYF. CDR3 DNA: TGTGCCAGTGGAGACTACTACGAGCAGTACTTC. Variable domain in full (rest from reference TRBV14 and TRBJ2-7): EAGVTQFPSHSVIEKGQTVTLRCDPISGHDNLYWYRRVMGKEIKFLLHFVKESKQDESGMPNNRFLAERTGGTYSTLKVQPAELEDSGVYFCASGDYYEQYFGPGTRLTVT.